These 29 T cell receptor beta chains originate from one sample sequenced in a study of blood T cell repertoires in COVID-19. Libraries were prepared by immunoSEQ multiplex PCR; TCRdb keeps only in-frame clonotypes and omits some of them. The data contain about 210,000 clones, under 90% of them seen just once; the ten biggest clones take up 8% to 9%. Specimen: PBMCs or T cells enriched from blood (not recorded which). Every receptor here comes from a woman aged 45-65 years with acute COVID-19.

The chain is built from TRBV19 and TRBJ1-3; D is uncertain. The CDR3 sequence is 13 residues long. V was shortened by 3 bases and J by 2 bases, with 5 bases between the two germline ends. Germline assignment: CDR1 LNHDA and CDR2 SQIVND (reference sequence). The CDR3 reads CASSIQAGNTIYF. The CDR3 bases are TGTGCCAGTAGTATCCAGGCTGGAAACACCATATATTTT.

This sequence joins TRBV29-1 and TRBJ1-2; 8 nucleotides match TRBD1. Germline V gene lookup returns CDR1 SQVTM and CDR2 ANQGSEA. V dropped 4 bases and J dropped 5; count of bases not matched to a gene: 9. The CDR3 has 14 residues. Here the CDR3 reads CSVGGTGAPYGYTF. The CDR3 DNA follows: TGCAGCGTTGGGGGGACAGGAGCCCCTTATGGCTACACCTTC.

The chain combines TRBV5-4 with TRBJ2-5; D uncertain. Trimming stripped 4 bases from V and 4 bases from J, with 8 bases between. The CDR3 sequence is 12 residues long. CDR1 is SGHNT and CDR2 is YYREEE in the germline V gene (reference sequence). The CDR3 loop is CASSLPLETQYF. The CDR3 coding sequence is TGTGCCAGCAGCCTTCCACTAGAGACCCAGTACTTC.

The chain has TRBV7-2 and TRBJ2-5; D is undetermined. Germline V gives CDR1 SGHTA, CDR2 FQGNSA. V lost 5 bases to trimming and J lost 1 base, with 11 bases between them. The CDR3 spans 14 residues. This chain's CDR3 is CASSLNTVQETQYF. CDR3 nucleotide sequence: TGTGCCAGCAGCCTAAACACAGTCCAAGAGACCCAGTACTTC.

V is TRBV5-4 and J is TRBJ2-5; 12 bases map to TRBD2. CDR3 length: 16 residues. V lost 2 bases, J lost 3 bases, and 5 bases stayed unmatched. Looked up from germline, CDR1 is SGHNT and CDR2 is YYREEE (reference sequence). CDR3 sequence reads: CASSFGLAGLKETQYF. The DNA of the CDR3 is TGTGCCAGCAGCTTTGGACTAGCGGGATTGAAAGAGACCCAGTACTTC.

This chain joins TRBV5-1 and TRBJ1-2; D unclear. The CDR3 is 14 residues long. Germline CDR1 reads SGHRS; CDR2 reads YFSETQ. Trimming took 4 bases from V and 8 from J, leaving 18 bases between them. CDR3 loop: CASSLDGGTMGYTF. The CDR3, as DNA: TGCGCCAGCAGCCTAGACGGTGGTACCATGGGCTACACCTTC.

V gene TRBV2 combines with J gene TRBJ2-4; D is possibly TRBD1 (5 bases). Germline CDR1 reads SNHLY; CDR2 reads FYNNEI. The CDR3 has 16 amino acids. Trimming left V 6 bases short and J 0 bases short, with 15 bases between. The CDR3 DNA reads TGTGCCAGCAGGGGAACCTCCCAGGGAGCCAAAAACATTCAGTACTTC. It specifies CASRGTSQGAKNIQYF.

This clone came up once. The chain is built from TRBV28 and TRBJ1-3; 7 bases align to TRBD1. The J segment lost 2 bases and the V segment lost 9 bases, leaving 7 bases of the junction unmatched. There are 14 residues in the CDR3. CDR1 and CDR2 (germline): MDHEN, SYDVKM. CDR3 amino acids: CASSGQQPGNTIYF. Written as DNA, the CDR3 is TGTGCCAGTTCGGGACAGCAGCCTGGAAACACCATATATTTT.

This clone was seen only a few times. This chain links TRBV5-5 with TRBJ1-2; 7 bases line up with TRBD1. With V trimmed by 0 bases and J by 1 base, 3 bases remained unmatched. The germline V gene has CDR1 SGHKS and CDR2 YYEKEE (reference sequence). The CDR3 spans 15 residues. Here the CDR3 reads CASSLVPGGNYGYTF. The CDR3 DNA follows: TGTGCCAGCAGCTTGGTGCCAGGGGGTAACTATGGCTACACCTTC.

This chain uses TRBV6-5 with TRBJ1-2; 9 bases agree with TRBD1. V was clipped by 7 bases and J by 6 bases; unmatched bases: 3. The length of the CDR3 is 12 residues. CDR1 is MNHEY, CDR2 SVGAGI, per germline. CDR3 amino acids: CASTDRGDGYTF. CDR3 nucleotide sequence: TGTGCCAGCACCGACAGGGGGGATGGCTACACCTTC.

J is TRBJ2-7 and V is TRBV10-3; 8 nucleotides match TRBD1. Germline V lookup: CDR1 ENHRY, CDR2 SYGVKD. Trimming removed 6 bases from V and 0 bases from J; junction bases left unmatched: 4. This CDR3 is built from 14 residues. CDR3 bases: TGTGCCATCAGAACGGGACAGGCCTCCTACGAGCAGTACTTC. Its protein product is CAIRTGQASYEQYF.

This chain links TRBV2 with TRBJ2-3; D possibly corresponds to TRBD1 (6 bases). CDR1 is SNHLY, CDR2 FYNNEI, per germline. The V and J ends lost 7 bases and 2 bases respectively, with 10 bases between them. The CDR3 is 13 residues long. The CDR3 DNA reads as TGTGCCAGCACAGGACAGACCACAGATACGCAGTATTTT. Translating it yields CASTGQTTDTQYF.

The chain links TRBV28 to TRBJ1-4; 7 nucleotides match TRBD1. CDR1 is MDHEN, CDR2 SYDVKM, per germline. The CDR3 is 17 amino acids. J gave up 4 bases and V 7 bases, and 15 bases lay outside the gene matches. The CDR3 DNA reads as TGTGCCAGCACCCCCGGGGACAGCCCTTTGCATAATGAAAAACTGTTTTTT. It yields the protein CASTPGDSPLHNEKLFF. Drawing the rest from reference TRBV28 and TRBJ1-4, the complete variable domain is DVKVTQSSRYLVKRTGEKVFLECVQDMDHENMFWYRQDPGLGLRLIYFSYDVKMKEKGDIPEGYSVSREKKERFSLILESASTNQTSMYLCASTPGDSPLHNEKLFFGSGTQLSVL.

The chain carries TRBV19 and TRBJ1-2; TRBD1 is a possible D gene (5 bases). The ends were cut back, 5 bases at V and 8 bases at J, with 15 bases in the middle. CDR1 and CDR2 (germline): LNHDA, SQIVND (reference sequence). The CDR3 consists of 13 residues. The CDR3 region is CASSDLGAAGYTF. The CDR3 nucleotides are TGTGCCAGTAGTGATTTAGGGGCTGCGGGCTACACCTTC.

V usage is TRBV15 and J usage is TRBJ1-1; no firm D call. V lost 1 base, J lost 3 bases, and 9 bases lay in between. Germline V CDR1 and CDR2: LNHNV, YYDKDF (reference sequence). This CDR3 contains 14 residues. CDR3 sequence: CATSRGPGDTEAFF. The CDR3 coding sequence is TGTGCCACCAGCAGAGGTCCCGGAGACACTGAAGCTTTCTTT.

In this sample, this clone turned up a few times. CDR3 sequence: CASSPIQGAGTEAFF. The CDR3 nucleotides are TGTGCCAGCTCACCTATACAGGGGGCAGGAACTGAAGCTTTCTTT. V and J are TRBV18 and TRBJ1-1; 9 nucleotides line up with TRBD1. The CDR3 runs to 15 residues. The V gene's germline CDR1 is KGHSH and CDR2 LQKENI. The junction had 7 bases not matched to a gene; V was cut back by 3 bases and J by 5 bases.

This clone showed up just once. This rearrangement joins TRBV3-1 (or the pseudogene TRBV3-2) to TRBJ2-1; 7 nucleotides agree with TRBD2. V shed 4 bases and J 7 bases; nucleotides not matched to a gene: 13. Germline values: CDR1 LGHDT, CDR2 YNNKEL (reference sequence). The CDR3 extends over 16 amino acids. CDR3 sequence reads: CASSRFGAGAANEQFF. The CDR3 region has the DNA TGTGCCAGCAGCCGATTCGGGGCGGGAGCAGCGAATGAGCAGTTCTTC.

V is TRBV6-1 and J is TRBJ2-1; TRBD2 aligns across 13 bases. After removal of 1 base from V and 7 bases from J, the junction contained 1 base not matched to a gene. Germline loops: CDR1 MNHNS, CDR2 SASEGT. The CDR3 has 15 amino acids. This CDR3 reads CASSEEGLAGNEQFF. The DNA for the CDR3 is TGTGCCAGCAGTGAAGAGGGACTAGCGGGGAATGAGCAGTTCTTC.

This clone showed up just once. The chain uses TRBV27 and TRBJ2-3, with TRBD1 matching 8 bases. This CDR3 is 17 amino acids long. Trimming took 6 bases from V and 5 from J; bases not matched to a gene: 16. Germline V gene sequence: CDR1 MNHEY, CDR2 SMNVEV (reference sequence). Written as DNA, the CDR3 is TGTGCCAGCAGAAGAAGGGACAGGAGTGGGGTCGGAGATACGCAGTATTTT. Its translation: CASRRRDRSGVGDTQYF.

The table lists this clone with a few counts. The rearrangement links TRBV29-1 to TRBJ2-7; TRBD1 agrees at 8 bases. Germline CDR1 SQVTM, CDR2 ANQGSEA. This CDR3 has 17 residues. Unmatched junction bases numbered 16, after V lost 4 bases and J lost 2 bases. The CDR3 DNA is TGCAGCGTTGTTGGTCTAGGGCACAGGGGGGATACCTACGAGCAGTACTTC. This codes for CSVVGLGHRGDTYEQYF.

In this sample, this clone turned up a few times. The chain links TRBV23-1 to TRBJ1-5; 10 positions match TRBD1. TRBV23-1 is marked as an open reading frame, function uncertain. The V segment lost 0 bases and the J segment 3 bases; nucleotides outside the gene matches: 17. This CDR3 spans 21 amino acids. The CDR3 loop reads CASSQSYMATGGPLANQPQHF. The CDR3 DNA reads as TGCGCCAGCAGTCAATCCTACATGGCGACAGGGGGCCCCTTGGCCAATCAGCCCCAGCATTTT.

This chain connects TRBV18 to TRBJ2-1; D is unresolved. This CDR3 spans 12 amino acids. The V and J ends lost 3 bases and 7 bases respectively, with 7 bases between them. Germline CDR1 and CDR2: KGHSH and LQKENI. DNA of the CDR3: TGTGCCAGCTCACCCTCCCTGAATGAGCAGTTCTTC. As protein: CASSPSLNEQFF.

The chain carries TRBV30 and TRBJ2-6; no reliable D call. The V gene's germline CDR1 is GTSNPN and CDR2 SVGIG (reference sequence). V lost 5 bases to trimming and J lost 2 bases, with 7 bases between them. This CDR3 comprises 13 residues. The CDR3 sequence: CAWEQAGANVLTF. CDR3 DNA sequence: TGTGCCTGGGAGCAAGCTGGGGCCAACGTCCTGACTTTC. The full variable domain, completed using reference TRBV30 and TRBJ2-6, is SQTIHQWPATLVQPVGSPLSLECTVEGTSNPNLYWYRQAAGRGLQLLFYSVGIGQISSEVPQNLSASRPQDRQFILSSKKLLLSDSGFYLCAWEQAGANVLTFGAGSRLTVL.

A single count supports this clone. V is TRBV4-3 and J is TRBJ2-3; TRBD2 aligns across 10 bases. The V and J ends lost 1 base and 4 bases, in that order; junction bases with no gene match: 14. The CDR3 consists of 19 residues. Germline CDR1 and CDR2: LGHNA and YSLEER. CDR3 region: CASSQAPVGAGGLSDTQYF. The CDR3 bases are TGCGCCAGCAGCCAAGCCCCCGTGGGAGCGGGGGGGTTGTCAGATACGCAGTATTTT.

This rearrangement joins TRBV3-1 (or the pseudogene TRBV3-2) to TRBJ2-2; TRBD2 agrees at 8 bases. V shed 5 bases and J 5 bases; nucleotides not matched to a gene: 10. Germline values: CDR1 LGHDT, CDR2 YNNKEL (reference sequence). CDR3 length equals 16 residues. The CDR3 reads CASSLSGPSGTGELFF. CDR3 nucleotides: TGTGCCAGCAGCTTAAGTGGGCCTAGCGGGACCGGGGAGCTGTTTTTT.

The V call is TRBV28, the J call TRBJ2-1; TRBD2 agrees at 15 bases. V shed 5 bases, J shed 4 bases, and the junction held 6 bases outside the gene matches. The CDR3 has 17 amino acids. CDR1 is MDHEN, CDR2 SYDVKM, per germline. CDR3 loop: CASSRTSGRGGYNEQFF. The CDR3 coding sequence is TGTGCCAGCAGTCGGACTAGCGGGAGGGGGGGATACAATGAGCAGTTCTTC.

The chain has TRBV21-1 and TRBJ1-2. TRBV21-1 is labeled a pseudogene. This CDR3 contains 14 residues. The CDR3 here is CASSKEAKGDGYTF. The DNA of the CDR3 is TGTGCCAGCAGCAAAGAAGCAAAGGGAGATGGCTACACCTTC.

The rearrangement links TRBV6-2 or TRBV6-3 to TRBJ1-1; D might be TRBD1 (5 bases). This CDR3 has 15 residues. V was shortened by 2 bases and J by 1 base, with 11 bases between the two germline ends. Germline V CDR1 and CDR2: MNHEY, SVGEGT. CDR3 coding DNA: TGTGCCAGCAGTTACCAGGGACTCTCGAACACTGAAGCTTTCTTT. Its protein is CASSYQGLSNTEAFF.

This sequence joins TRBV27 and TRBJ2-7, with 9 bases matching TRBD2. Germline CDR1 MNHEY, CDR2 SMNVEV (reference sequence). With 5 bases clipped from V and 3 bases from J, the junction kept 8 bases outside the gene matches. The CDR3 covers 15 residues. The CDR3 DNA is TGTGCCAGCAGTCCCCGCGGGGGGGGGCACTACGAGCAGTACTTC. Translating it yields CASSPRGGGHYEQYF.